The T cell receptor beta chain under discussion was sequenced for a study of blood T cell repertoires in COVID-19. V gave up 6 bases and J gave up 2 bases, with 10 bases separating them. Germline V gene lookup returns CDR1 SEHNR and CDR2 FQNEAQ (reference sequence). The CDR3 contains 13 residues. The assay was immunoSEQ multiplex PCR, and TCRdb's table has in-frame clones only and misses some. The profile shows 100,000 to 150,000 clones, over 75% of them singletons. Source material: peripheral blood. The chain couples TRBV7-9 to TRBJ2-5; D might be TRBD2 (5 bases). The TCR sequence derives from a man between 35 and 55 years old with active or convalescent COVID-19. The CDR3 nucleotides read TGTGCCAGCAGAAAGAGCGGTCAAGAGACCCAGTACTTC. Protein: CASRKSGQETQYF. The entire variable domain, with the rest obtained from reference TRBV7-9 and TRBJ2-5, is as follows: DTGVSQNPRHKITKRGQNVTFRCDPISEHNRLYWYRQTLGQGPEFLTYFQNEAQLEKSRLLSDRFSAERPKGSFSTLEIQRTEQGDSAMYLCASRKSGQETQYFGPGTRLLVL.